This T cell receptor (beta chain) is drawn from a study of cytomegalovirus exposure and HLA in healthy donors. Whole-study context: One earlier analysis, a look at around 170 million T cells, found almost 120 million unique TCR beta sequences.

This clone was recorded a few times. The antigen remains undetermined. Researchers ran the PCR with 60 Vbeta and 13 Jbeta primers. Here immunoSEQ multiplex PCR was the method, and the copy in TCRdb shows in-frame clones only, minus some. The sample consists of fewer than 150,000 clones, 70% of them appearing once. CDR3 length: 16 amino acids. Germline V CDR1 and CDR2: SGHNT, YYREEE (reference sequence). J was trimmed by 4 bases and V by 3 bases; bases with no gene match: 7. Study findings and constraints: Specificity for CMV antigens was confirmed in vitro for a few of the CMV-associated chains.

This TCR was sampled from a woman between 25 and 40 years old in good health and CMV-seronegative. The sample comprised PBMCs. The chain carries TRBV5-4 and TRBJ2-2; 9 bases line up with TRBD1. The CDR3: CASSWSPGQGTGELFF. The CDR3 DNA follows: TGTGCCAGCAGCTGGAGCCCGGGACAGGGCACCGGGGAGCTGTTTTTT. Full variable domain (rest looked up from reference TRBV5-4 and TRBJ2-2): ETGVTQSPTHLIKTRGQQVTLRCSSQSGHNTVSWYQQALGQGPQFIFQYYREEENGRGNFPPRFSGLQFPNYSSELNVNALELDDSALYLCASSWSPGQGTGELFFGEGSRLTVL.